One sample yielded the 31 T cell receptor beta chains listed below, sequenced in a study of regulatory T cells. The study's findings and limits: In CD3G-deficient patients, conventional CD4+ T cells were enriched for hydrophobic CDR3 residues at positions 6 and 7.

No antigens are known for them. Amplification used 52 TRBV primers and 13 TRBJ primers. Here immunoSEQ multiplex PCR was the method, and the copy in TCRdb shows in-frame clones only, minus some. The sample consists of about 35,000 clones, about 89% of them appearing once. Sequencing was performed on conventional CD4+ T cells sorted from blood. These receptors were taken from a person aged 18 to 29 with CD3G deficiency.

The chain combines TRBV7-9 with TRBJ2-1, with 8 bases fitting TRBD2. The length of the CDR3 is 14 residues. The germline V gene encodes CDR1 SEHNR and CDR2 FQNEAQ (reference sequence). Germline trimming cut 4 bases from V and 5 bases from J; bases unmatched to any gene: 4. This chain's CDR3 is CASSWTSTDNEQFF. In DNA form, the CDR3 reads TGTGCCAGCAGCTGGACTAGCACAGACAATGAGCAGTTCTTC.

This sequence joins TRBV28 and TRBJ2-7; D might be TRBD2 (6 bases). Germline loops: CDR1 MDHEN, CDR2 SYDVKM. This CDR3 is built from 13 residues. V lost 6 bases and J 2 bases, leaving 11 bases between the germline ends. The CDR3 reads CASSRESPYEQYF. The DNA for the CDR3 is TGTGCCAGCAGCCGGGAGAGTCCCTACGAGCAGTACTTC. The complete variable domain, with remaining parts taken from reference TRBV28 and TRBJ2-7, reads DVKVTQSSRYLVKRTGEKVFLECVQDMDHENMFWYRQDPGLGLRLIYFSYDVKMKEKGDIPEGYSVSREKKERFSLILESASTNQTSMYLCASSRESPYEQYFGPGTRLTVT.

This chain links TRBV6-1 with TRBJ2-1; no reliable D call. Trimming left V 6 bases short and J 9 bases short, with 21 bases between. Germline V gene data show CDR1 as MNHNS and CDR2 as SASEGT. The length of the CDR3 is 15 residues. The CDR3 DNA is TGTGCCAGCAGGACAATGGACCCTCTTGTGAGTGAGCAGTTCTTC. It is translated as CASRTMDPLVSEQFF.

The chain links TRBV7-9 to TRBJ1-1, with TRBD1 matching over 7 bases. Germline V gene sequence: CDR1 SEHNR, CDR2 FQNEAQ (reference sequence). Trimming at V came to 5 bases and at J to 4 bases, leaving 7 bases not matched to a gene. This CDR3 has 14 amino acids. For the CDR3, the DNA is TGTGCCAGCAGCCCCTCAGGGGGTGTCACTGAAGCTTTCTTT. Translation: CASSPSGGVTEAFF. Together with reference TRBV7-9 and TRBJ1-1, the CDR3 gives the full variable domain: DTGVSQNPRHKITKRGQNVTFRCDPISEHNRLYWYRQTLGQGPEFLTYFQNEAQLEKSRLLSDRFSAERPKGSFSTLEIQRTEQGDSAMYLCASSPSGGVTEAFFGQGTRLTVV.

The chain recombines TRBV20-1 with TRBJ1-2; D is ambiguous. V lost 6 bases and J 8 bases, leaving 13 bases between the germline ends. The CDR3 length is 11 residues. Germline V gene sequence: CDR1 DFQATT, CDR2 SNEGSKA (reference sequence). The CDR3 DNA reads TGCAGTGCCGAAAGCAAGGGCGGCTACACCTTC. The encoded protein is CSAESKGGYTF.

V gene TRBV7-9 combines with J gene TRBJ2-6; D perhaps matches TRBD1 (6 bases). Germline values: CDR1 SEHNR, CDR2 FQNEAQ (reference sequence). This CDR3 has 15 residues. The germline V and J ends were trimmed by 4 bases and 4 bases, with 11 bases remaining between them. Written as DNA, the CDR3 is TGTGCCAGCAGCTCACAGGGTACGGGGGCCAACGTCCTGACTTTC. Amino acid sequence: CASSSQGTGANVLTF.

Only one count was recorded for this clone. The gene calls are TRBV5-1 and TRBJ2-7; no definite D call. This CDR3 spans 14 amino acids. Trimming took off 0 bases at V and 6 bases at J, with 13 bases between the two ends. The germline V gene has CDR1 SGHRS and CDR2 YFSETQ. In DNA, the CDR3 is TGCGCCAGCAGCTTGGGGTCGGCCCTCAGCGAGCAGTACTTC. Its translation: CASSLGSALSEQYF.

This clone was detected only a few times. As DNA, the CDR3 is TGTGCCAGCAGTTCAAGACAGATCCGGGGAAAGACCCAGTACTTC. Translated: CASSSRQIRGKTQYF. The gene calls are TRBV28 and TRBJ2-5; either TRBD1 or TRBD2 may fit D (5 bases each). From germline, CDR1 is MDHEN and CDR2 SYDVKM. The V and J ends lost 4 bases and 6 bases respectively, with 18 bases between them. CDR3 size: 15 residues. The whole variable domain, filled in from reference TRBV28 and TRBJ2-5, reads DVKVTQSSRYLVKRTGEKVFLECVQDMDHENMFWYRQDPGLGLRLIYFSYDVKMKEKGDIPEGYSVSREKKERFSLILESASTNQTSMYLCASSSRQIRGKTQYFGPGTRLLVL.

The chain combines TRBV28 with TRBJ1-1; D not resolved. This CDR3 contains 14 residues. Germline CDR1 MDHEN, CDR2 SYDVKM. Between the trimmed V and J ends, which lost 7 bases and 0 bases, there was a span of 12 bases. The CDR3 DNA is TGTGCCAGCACTAGAGCAGTCATGAACACTGAAGCTTTCTTT. This encodes CASTRAVMNTEAFF. The full variable domain, completed using reference TRBV28 and TRBJ1-1, is DVKVTQSSRYLVKRTGEKVFLECVQDMDHENMFWYRQDPGLGLRLIYFSYDVKMKEKGDIPEGYSVSREKKERFSLILESASTNQTSMYLCASTRAVMNTEAFFGQGTRLTVV.

The rearrangement links TRBV5-6 to TRBJ1-3; weak D call: TRBD1 (6 bases). CDR1 SGHDT and CDR2 YYEEEE come from the germline V gene. With 5 bases removed from V and 0 bases from J, the gap between germline ends came to 12 bases. The CDR3 has 15 residues. For the CDR3, the DNA is TGTGCCAGCAGGAACCGGGACAACTCTGGAAACACCATATATTTT. This encodes CASRNRDNSGNTIYF.

The sample holds a few counts of this clone. The chain recombines TRBV28 with TRBJ2-3; D gene unclear. V was trimmed by 6 bases and J by 0 bases, leaving 13 bases between them. From germline, CDR1 is MDHEN and CDR2 SYDVKM. There are 15 residues in the CDR3. CDR3: CASSHPRSSTDTQYF. The CDR3 DNA is TGTGCCAGCAGCCACCCCAGGTCTAGCACAGATACGCAGTATTTT.

This chain joins TRBV19 and TRBJ2-3; D assignment may be TRBD1 or TRBD2 (5 bases each). The CDR3 spans 11 residues. V was cut by 9 bases and J by 6 bases, with 10 bases left in between. Per the germline V gene, CDR1 is LNHDA and CDR2 is SQIVND (reference sequence). The CDR3 is CASGTRDTQYF. Written as DNA, the CDR3 is TGTGCCAGCGGGACGAGGGATACGCAGTATTTT.

The chain employs TRBV5-1 and TRBJ2-3; 7 nucleotides align to TRBD2. With 5 bases clipped from V and 1 base from J, the junction kept 4 bases outside the gene matches. The germline gives CDR1 SGHRS, CDR2 YFSETQ. This CDR3 spans 14 amino acids. CDR3 nucleotides: TGCGCCAGCAGTGGGAGCGGGGGCACAGATACGCAGTATTTT. It translates to CASSGSGGTDTQYF. Variable domain in full (rest from reference TRBV5-1 and TRBJ2-3): KAGVTQTPRYLIKTRGQQVTLSCSPISGHRSVSWYQQTPGQGLQFLFEYFSETQRNKGNFPGRFSGRQFSNSRSEMNVSTLELGDSALYLCASSGSGGTDTQYFGPGTRLTVL.

The V gene is TRBV19, the J gene TRBJ1-1; D uncertain. Germline-derived CDR1 and CDR2 are LNHDA and SQIVND (reference sequence). V shed 4 bases and J shed 0 bases, with 6 bases lying between them. CDR3 length equals 13 residues. Here the CDR3 DNA reads TGTGCCAGTAGTAAGGACGTGAACACTGAAGCTTTCTTT. The encoded protein is CASSKDVNTEAFF.

This clone was recorded only once. The V call is TRBV10-3, the J call TRBJ2-2; D is unclear. V lost 10 bases and J 0 bases, leaving 9 bases between the germline ends. The germline V gene encodes CDR1 ENHRY and CDR2 SYGVKD. The CDR3 spans 13 residues. The CDR3 bases are TGTGCCACCGGAAGATCGAACACCGGGGAGCTGTTTTTT. Translation gives CATGRSNTGELFF.

Only one count was recorded for this clone. V and J are TRBV5-1 and TRBJ2-3; no reliable D call. Trimming removed 2 bases at V and 3 bases at J, with 16 bases between. This CDR3 is 16 amino acids long. Germline V gene sequence: CDR1 SGHRS, CDR2 YFSETQ. The CDR3, as DNA: TGCGCCAGCAGCTTAGGTCGAGGTGGCGGAACAGATACGCAGTATTTT. The encoded protein is CASSLGRGGGTDTQYF.

This chain uses TRBV6-6 with TRBJ2-3; TRBD1 or TRBD2 may be the D gene (5 bases each). V lost 3 bases, J lost 7 bases, and 11 bases lay in between. Germline V gene data show CDR1 as MNHNY and CDR2 as SVGAGI (reference sequence). The CDR3 runs 13 residues. As DNA, the CDR3 is TGTGCCAGCAGTTATGGGACCTACTATACGCAGTATTTT. Residues: CASSYGTYYTQYF.

The chain joins TRBV7-6 to TRBJ1-4, with D tentatively TRBD1 (5 bases). Germline V gives CDR1 SGHVS, CDR2 FNYEAQ. The CDR3 is made up of 14 amino acids. The V end was cut by 1 base, the J end by 13 bases, with 16 bases between. The CDR3 sequence: CASSLVGGEGTLFF. The CDR3 DNA reads TGTGCCAGCAGCTTAGTTGGGGGAGAGGGAACACTGTTTTTT.

This clone was seen only a few times. One end of the junction fails to match germline, which may point to a read error. The chain employs TRBV7-6 and TRBJ2-6, with D unresolved. The CDR3 has 14 residues. The germline V gene has CDR1 SGHVS and CDR2 FNYEAQ. CDR3 sequence: CASSLGPGANVLTF. The DNA for the CDR3 is TGTGCCAGCAGCTTGGGTCCTGGAGCCAACGTCCTGACTTTC.

The chain combines TRBV10-1 with TRBJ1-2; D ambiguous. CDR1 is WNHNN and CDR2 is SYGVQD in the germline V gene (reference sequence). The V end lost 10 bases, the J end lost 6 bases, and 12 bases lay between the germline ends. The CDR3 is 11 residues long. The CDR3 loop is CATKHSHGYTF. CDR3 DNA sequence: TGCGCCACCAAACACAGTCATGGCTACACCTTC.

The chain recombines TRBV6-1 with TRBJ1-5; TRBD1 is a possible D gene (5 bases). The germline V and J ends were trimmed by 2 bases and 7 bases, with 15 bases remaining between them. The CDR3 runs to 15 residues. Germline V gives CDR1 MNHNS, CDR2 SASEGT. The CDR3 here is CASSELRQSGQPQHF. The CDR3 DNA reads TGTGCCAGCAGTGAATTGAGACAGAGTGGGCAGCCCCAGCATTTT.

The chain employs TRBV7-9 and TRBJ2-5; the D gene is possibly TRBD1 (6 bases). The CDR3 spans 15 residues. V lost 1 base to trimming and J lost 5 bases, with 14 bases between them. Looked up from germline, CDR1 is SEHNR and CDR2 is FQNEAQ (reference sequence). The CDR3 region is CASSLGGRVGETQYF. The CDR3 nucleotides are TGTGCCAGCAGCTTAGGGGGGCGCGTAGGTGAGACCCAGTACTTC.

This rearrangement joins TRBV28 to TRBJ2-3, with D uncertain. Trimming pared 5 bases from V and 2 bases from J, leaving 8 bases between. This CDR3 is 13 amino acids long. Per germline, CDR1 MDHEN and CDR2 SYDVKM. The CDR3 here is CASSGVNTDTQYF. The CDR3 DNA reads TGTGCCAGCAGTGGTGTGAACACAGATACGCAGTATTTT.

The chain has TRBV28 and TRBJ1-5; 8 bases line up with TRBD1. The CDR3 is 15 residues long. CDR1 and CDR2 from the germline V gene are MDHEN and SYDVKM. After removal of 3 bases from V and 6 bases from J, the junction contained 7 bases not matched to a gene. This CDR3 reads CASSFLGQAVQPQHF. Written as DNA, the CDR3 is TGTGCCAGCAGTTTCCTGGGACAGGCCGTTCAGCCCCAGCATTTT.

J is TRBJ2-3 and V is TRBV5-1; the match to TRBD2 covers 12 bases. CDR3 length: 18 residues. Trimming at V came to 0 bases and at J to 1 base, leaving 6 bases not matched to a gene. In germline, CDR1 is SGHRS, CDR2 YFSETQ. CDR3 DNA: TGCGCCAGCAGCTTGGGACTAGCGGGAGTTTGGGGCACAGATACGCAGTATTTT. Translation gives CASSLGLAGVWGTDTQYF.

The chain has TRBV6-1 and TRBJ2-1; TRBD2 matches 10 bases. The CDR3 runs 13 residues. V was clipped by 6 bases and J by 7 bases; unmatched bases: 3. Germline-derived CDR1 and CDR2 are MNHNS and SASEGT. The CDR3 coding sequence is TGTGCCAGCAGAGCGGGAGGGTTTAATGAGCAGTTCTTC. This sequence encodes CASRAGGFNEQFF.

V usage is TRBV28 and J usage is TRBJ2-7; D is tentatively TRBD1 or TRBD2 (5 bases each). V lost 2 bases and J lost 1, with 12 bases in between. Germline V gene lookup returns CDR1 MDHEN and CDR2 SYDVKM. This CDR3 is 15 amino acids long. This CDR3 reads CASSLGTQGSYEQYF. The DNA of the CDR3 is TGTGCCAGCAGTTTAGGGACGCAGGGTTCCTACGAGCAGTACTTC.

This chain uses TRBV5-1 with TRBJ2-5, with 7 bases aligning to TRBD2. The CDR3 sequence is 15 residues long. The trim removed 4 bases at V and 1 base at J, leaving 7 bases unmatched. Germline values: CDR1 SGHRS, CDR2 YFSETQ. DNA for the CDR3: TGCGCCAGCAGCCCTGGCGGGGGATTCCAAGAGACCCAGTACTTC. This translates into CASSPGGGFQETQYF.

This chain uses TRBV10-3 with TRBJ2-7, with TRBD2 matching over 8 bases. The CDR3 loop spans 12 amino acids. Per the germline V gene, CDR1 is ENHRY and CDR2 is SYGVKD. V lost 6 bases, J lost 7 bases, and 5 bases stayed unmatched. Here the CDR3 DNA reads TGTGCCATCAGGGACCCGGGAGGGGAGCAGTACTTC. Its translation: CAIRDPGGEQYF.

The chain recombines TRBV6-1 with TRBJ1-2; 7 bases line up with TRBD1. The V gene end was trimmed by 7 bases and the J gene end by 2 bases; junction bases not matched to a gene: 10. The germline CDR1 and CDR2 sequences are MNHNS and SASEGT. The CDR3 loop spans 15 amino acids. CDR3 sequence reads: CASTGSDRLNYGYTF. The CDR3, as DNA: TGTGCCAGCACCGGTTCGGACAGGCTAAACTATGGCTACACCTTC.

The J gene is TRBJ2-3, the V gene TRBV11-2; 8 bases match TRBD1. The CDR3 has 14 amino acids. V trimming: 4 bases; J trimming: 8 bases; junction bases outside the gene matches: 8. Germline V gene sequence: CDR1 SGHAT, CDR2 FQNNGV. CDR3 DNA: TGTGCCAGCAGCTACGGACAGGGTTACGGTACGCAGTATTTT. Translated, it gives CASSYGQGYGTQYF.